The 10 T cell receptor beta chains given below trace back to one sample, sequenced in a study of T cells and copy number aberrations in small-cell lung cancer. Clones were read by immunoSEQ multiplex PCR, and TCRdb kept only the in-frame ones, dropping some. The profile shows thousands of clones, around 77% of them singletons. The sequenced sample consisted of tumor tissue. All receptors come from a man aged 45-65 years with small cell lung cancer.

In DNA, the CDR3 is TGTGCCACCAGCAAAAAGGGGGGTGAAAAACTGTTTTTT. It specifies CATSKKGGEKLFF. The rearrangement links TRBV15 to TRBJ1-4; tentative D call: TRBD1 (6 bases). Deletions cut 4 bases from V and 7 bases from J, with 10 bases between. The CDR3 covers 13 residues. Germline CDR1 is LNHNV and CDR2 is YYDKDF (reference sequence).

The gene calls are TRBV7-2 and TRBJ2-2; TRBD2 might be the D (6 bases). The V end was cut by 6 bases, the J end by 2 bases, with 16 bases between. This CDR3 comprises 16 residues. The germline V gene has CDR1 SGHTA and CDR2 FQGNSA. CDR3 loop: CASRPAGTSNTGELFF. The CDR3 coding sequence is TGTGCCAGCAGACCAGCCGGGACTTCTAACACCGGGGAGCTGTTTTTT.

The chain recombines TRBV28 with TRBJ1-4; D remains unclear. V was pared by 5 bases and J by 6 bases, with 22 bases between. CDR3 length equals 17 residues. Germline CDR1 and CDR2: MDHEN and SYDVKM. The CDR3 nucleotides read TGTGCCAGCAGTGCCGGGCGAGGCCAATACAACTATGAAAAACTGTTTTTT. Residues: CASSAGRGQYNYEKLFF.

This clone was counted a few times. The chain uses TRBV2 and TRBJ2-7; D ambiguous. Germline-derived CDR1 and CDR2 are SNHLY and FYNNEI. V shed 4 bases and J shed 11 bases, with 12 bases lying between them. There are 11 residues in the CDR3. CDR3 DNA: TGTGCCAGCAGTGTTCGACTTTTCAAGTACTTC. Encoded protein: CASSVRLFKYF.

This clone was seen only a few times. The CDR3 DNA reads TGTGCCTGGAGTGAATTCCAAGAGCAGTTCTTC. Its protein is CAWSEFQEQFF. The J gene is TRBJ2-1, the V gene TRBV30; the D is unclear. Germline CDR1 GTSNPN, CDR2 SVGIG (reference sequence). Trimming took off 1 base at V and 10 bases at J, with 8 bases between the two ends. The CDR3 has 11 amino acids. The full variable domain, its missing parts supplied by reference TRBV30 and TRBJ2-1, is SQTIHQWPATLVQPVGSPLSLECTVEGTSNPNLYWYRQAAGRGLQLLFYSVGIGQISSEVPQNLSASRPQDRQFILSSKKLLLSDSGFYLCAWSEFQEQFFGPGTRLTVL.

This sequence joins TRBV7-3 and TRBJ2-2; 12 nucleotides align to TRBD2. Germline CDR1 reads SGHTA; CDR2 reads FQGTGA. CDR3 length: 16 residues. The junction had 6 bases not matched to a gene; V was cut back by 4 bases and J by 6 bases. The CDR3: CASSSSSGRASGELFF. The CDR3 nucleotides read TGTGCCAGCAGCTCGTCTAGCGGGAGGGCCTCCGGGGAGCTGTTTTTT.

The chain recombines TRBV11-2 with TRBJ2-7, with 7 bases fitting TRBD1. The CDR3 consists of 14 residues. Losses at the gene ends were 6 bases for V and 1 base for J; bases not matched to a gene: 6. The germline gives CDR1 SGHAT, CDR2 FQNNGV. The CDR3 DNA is TGTGCCAGCAGTTCAGGACAGGCGTCCTACGAGCAGTACTTC. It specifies CASSSGQASYEQYF.

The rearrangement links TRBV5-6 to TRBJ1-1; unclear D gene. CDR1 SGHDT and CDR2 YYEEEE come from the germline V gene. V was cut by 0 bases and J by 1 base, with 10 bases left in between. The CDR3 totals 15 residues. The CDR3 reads CASSLDVLTNTEAFF. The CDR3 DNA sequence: TGTGCCAGCAGCTTGGATGTCTTAACGAACACTGAAGCTTTCTTT.

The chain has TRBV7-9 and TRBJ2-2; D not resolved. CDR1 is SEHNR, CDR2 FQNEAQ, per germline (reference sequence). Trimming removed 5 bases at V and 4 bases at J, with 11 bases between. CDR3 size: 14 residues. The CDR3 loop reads CASSTIAVTGELFF. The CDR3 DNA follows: TGTGCCAGCAGCACCATAGCAGTCACCGGGGAGCTGTTTTTT.

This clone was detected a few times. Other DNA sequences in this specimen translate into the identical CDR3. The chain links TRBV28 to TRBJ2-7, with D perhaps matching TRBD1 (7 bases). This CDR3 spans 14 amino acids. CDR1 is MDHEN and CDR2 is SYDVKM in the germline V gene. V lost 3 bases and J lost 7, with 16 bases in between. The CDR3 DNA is TGTGCCAGCAGTTTCGGGGGTAGGGGGCGGGAGCAGTACTTC. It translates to CASSFGGRGREQYF.